The clone carrying this T cell receptor beta chain occurred once. The sample originates from a study of blood T cell repertoires in COVID-19. About the research overall: The study drew acute and convalescent COVID-19 samples from the United States, Italy and Spain.

Those enrolled in Seattle joined during active infection and were followed longitudinally afterward. As handled by the study authors: Cell counts per sample came from amplifying reference gene primers. The table came from immunoSEQ multiplex PCR; TCRdb's copy has only in-frame clones and leaves some out. The D gene and trimming were derived from the DNA, and the V and J assignments and clone size from that table. The table has about 180,000 clones, 85% seen once; the top ten hold 15% to 20%. Sequenced input: peripheral blood. This receptor was identified in a person aged 65 to 79 with COVID-19, enrolled during active disease.

For the CDR3, the DNA is TGTGCCAGCTCACCACCCCGAGGGACTAGCGGGAGGCTCTACGAGCAGTACTTC. Translated: CASSPPRGTSGRLYEQYF. This chain links TRBV18 with TRBJ2-7, with 15 bases matching TRBD2. The CDR3 is made up of 18 amino acids. The V gene end was trimmed by 0 bases and the J gene end by 3 bases; junction bases not matched to a gene: 6. Per germline, CDR1 KGHSH and CDR2 LQKENI.